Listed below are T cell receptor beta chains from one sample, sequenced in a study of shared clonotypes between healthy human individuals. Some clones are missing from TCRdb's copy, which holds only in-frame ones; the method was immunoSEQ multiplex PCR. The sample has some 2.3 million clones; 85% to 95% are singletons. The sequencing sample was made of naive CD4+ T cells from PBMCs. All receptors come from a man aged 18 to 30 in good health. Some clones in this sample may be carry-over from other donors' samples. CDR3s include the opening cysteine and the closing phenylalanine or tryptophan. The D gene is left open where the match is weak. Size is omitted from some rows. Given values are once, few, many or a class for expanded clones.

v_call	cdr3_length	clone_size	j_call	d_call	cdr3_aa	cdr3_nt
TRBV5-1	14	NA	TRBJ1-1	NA	CASSLVSLNTEAFF	TGCGCCAGCAGCTTGGTGAGCTTGAACACTGAAGCTTTCTTT
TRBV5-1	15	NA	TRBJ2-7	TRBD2	CASSTGTSGTYEQYF	TGCGCCAGCAGCACGGGGACTAGCGGAACCTACGAGCAGTACTTC
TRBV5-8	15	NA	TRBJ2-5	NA	CASSPLGVVLETQYF	TGTGCCAGCAGCCCGCTCGGTGTTGTGCTAGAGACCCAGTACTTC
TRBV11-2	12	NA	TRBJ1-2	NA	CASSLSQGVRTF	TGTGCCAGCAGCTTATCCCAAGGGGTGCGTACCTTC
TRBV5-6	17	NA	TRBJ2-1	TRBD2	CASSLFLAGGPVDEQFF	TGTGCCAGCAGCTTGTTCCTAGCGGGAGGGCCGGTGGATGAGCAGTTCTTC
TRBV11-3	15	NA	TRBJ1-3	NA	CASSQGFSAGNTIYF	TGTGCCAGCAGCCAGGGGTTCTCCGCTGGAAACACCATATATTTT
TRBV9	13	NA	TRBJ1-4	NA	CASSVDGGEKLFF	TGTGCCAGCAGCGTAGACGGGGGTGAAAAACTGTTTTTT
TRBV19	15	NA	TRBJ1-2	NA	CASSRRGPTNYGYTF	TGTGCCAGTAGTCGTCGGGGCCCCACAAACTATGGCTACACCTTC
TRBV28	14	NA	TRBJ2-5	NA	CASNRREGGETQYF	TGTGCCAGCAACCGCAGAGAGGGTGGCGAGACCCAGTACTTC
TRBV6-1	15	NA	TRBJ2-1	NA	CASSEPGSPRNEQFF	TGTGCCAGCAGTGAACCGGGGTCCCCGAGGAATGAGCAGTTCTTC
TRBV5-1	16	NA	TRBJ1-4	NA	CASSLFLAAANEKLFF	TGCGCCAGCAGCTTGTTTCTGGCGGCAGCTAATGAAAAACTGTTTTTT
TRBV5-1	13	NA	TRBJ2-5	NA	CASSAGPTGTQYF	TGCGCCAGCAGCGCGGGCCCAACCGGGACCCAGTACTTC
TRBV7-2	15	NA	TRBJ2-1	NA	CASSLVASDYNEQFF	TGTGCCAGCAGCTTAGTCGCCTCCGACTACAATGAGCAGTTCTTC
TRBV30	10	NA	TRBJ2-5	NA	CAWSGETQYF	TGTGCCTGGAGTGGTGAGACCCAGTACTTC
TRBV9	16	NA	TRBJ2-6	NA	CASSPKDRSGANVLTF	TGTGCCAGCAGCCCTAAAGACCGAAGCGGGGCCAACGTCCTGACTTTC
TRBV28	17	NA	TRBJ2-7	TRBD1	CASSFLYPTGGTGEQYF	TGTGCCAGCAGTTTTTTGTACCCGACAGGGGGGACGGGAGAGCAGTACTTC
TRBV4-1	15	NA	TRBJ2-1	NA	CASSQFRDLTNEQFF	TGCGCCAGCAGCCAGTTCCGGGACTTGACTAATGAGCAGTTCTTC
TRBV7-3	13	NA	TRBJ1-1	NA	CASSLSRDTEAFF	TGTGCCAGCAGCCTTAGCCGGGACACTGAAGCTTTCTTT
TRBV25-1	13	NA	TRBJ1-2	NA	CASSGAGLYGYTF	TGTGCCAGCAGTGGGGCCGGGCTCTATGGCTACACCTTC
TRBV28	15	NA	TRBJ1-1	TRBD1	CASTHSGTGNTEAFF	TGTGCCAGCACACATAGCGGGACAGGGAACACTGAAGCTTTCTTT
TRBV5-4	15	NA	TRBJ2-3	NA	CASSLVSDFTDTQYF	TGTGCCAGCAGCTTGGTCAGCGACTTCACAGATACGCAGTATTTT
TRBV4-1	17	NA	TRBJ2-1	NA	CASSQVGSRKRDLRQFF	TGCGCCAGCAGCCAAGTTGGTAGCCGGAAAAGGGATCTAAGGCAGTTCTTC
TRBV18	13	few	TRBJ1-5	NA	CASSPPGGQPQHF	TGTGCCAGCTCACCACCAGGGGGTCAGCCCCAGCATTTT
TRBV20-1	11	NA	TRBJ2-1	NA	CSAHVYNEQFF	TGCAGTGCCCATGTCTACAATGAGCAGTTCTTC
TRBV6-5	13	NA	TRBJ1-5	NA	CASSYSSDQPQHF	TGTGCCAGCAGTTACTCGAGCGATCAGCCCCAGCATTTT
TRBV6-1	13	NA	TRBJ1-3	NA	CASSGNSGNTIYF	TGTGCCAGCAGTGGTAACTCTGGAAACACCATATATTTT
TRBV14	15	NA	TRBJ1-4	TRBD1	CASSYRQGRGEKLFF	TGTGCCAGCAGCTACCGACAGGGGAGAGGAGAAAAACTGTTTTTT
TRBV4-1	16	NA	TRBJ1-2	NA	CTSSRTRQLKPYGYTF	TGCACCAGCAGCCGAACCAGGCAGCTGAAACCGTATGGCTACACCTTC
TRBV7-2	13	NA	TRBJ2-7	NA	CASSLQRAYEQYF	TGTGCCAGCAGCTTACAGCGGGCCTACGAGCAGTACTTC
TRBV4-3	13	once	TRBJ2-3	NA	CASSQDVYSRGYF	TGCGCCAGCAGCCAAGATGTGTATTCCAGGGGGTATTTT
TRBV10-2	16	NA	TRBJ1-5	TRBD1	CASSELQGTGDQPQHF	TGCGCCAGCAGTGAGCTACAGGGGACAGGTGATCAGCCCCAGCATTTT
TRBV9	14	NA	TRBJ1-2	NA	CASSVVDASYGYTF	TGTGCCAGCAGCGTAGTAGACGCCTCCTATGGCTACACCTTC
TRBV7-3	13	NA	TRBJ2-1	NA	CASSPRPYNEQFF	TGTGCCAGCAGCCCCCGGCCGTACAATGAGCAGTTCTTC
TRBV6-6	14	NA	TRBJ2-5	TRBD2	CASSPTSADETQYF	TGTGCCAGCAGTCCGACTAGCGCTGATGAGACCCAGTACTTC
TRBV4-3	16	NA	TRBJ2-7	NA	CASSQGAASGVYEQYF	TGCGCCAGCAGCCAAGGAGCGGCGTCGGGGGTCTACGAGCAGTACTTC
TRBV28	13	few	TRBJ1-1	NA	CASRTQGRVSAFF	TGTGCCAGCAGGACGCAGGGGCGGGTTTCAGCTTTCTTT
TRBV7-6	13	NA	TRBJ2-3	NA	CASSSARTDTQYF	TGTGCCAGCAGCTCCGCCCGCACAGATACGCAGTATTTT